The subject of this entry is one TCR beta chain. One junction end disagrees with the germline gene, perhaps due to a read error. This sample is part of a study of blood T cell repertoires in COVID-19. The wider study: Nucleic acid was either cDNA or gDNA, and it came from T cells, B-cell-depleted T cells, or PBMCs.

Germline lookup yields CDR1 KGHSH and CDR2 LQKENI. The CDR3 extends over 15 amino acids. The method was immunoSEQ multiplex PCR; TCRdb's version includes in-frame clones alone and lacks a portion of them. Of hundreds of thousands of clones listed, roughly four fifths were seen once; the top ten hold 9.5% to 15%. The sequencing sample was made of peripheral blood. This clonotype was obtained from an older woman with active or convalescent COVID-19. The rearrangement links TRBV18 to TRBJ2-3; D might be TRBD1 (5 bases). CDR3 loop: CASLPGQGSTDTQYF. CDR3 nucleotides: TGTGCCAGCTTACCAGGGCAGGGTAGCACAGATACGCAGTATTTT.